The TCR beta chain under discussion was sequenced for a study of response to subunit inactivated influenza vaccine. The germline gives CDR1 ENHRY, CDR2 SYGVKD. The CDR3 spans 14 residues. The trim removed 6 bases at V and 5 bases at J, leaving 6 bases unmatched. In its sample, this clonotype was seen many times. TCRdb recomputed calls from the RT-PCR reads with MiXCR, one row per CDR3 protein. Of some 570,000 distinct CDR3 sequences in the sample, 11% are singletons; the top ten hold approximately 11%. The data were also submitted as part of a second study, on T cells expressing NK-cell markers. According to that study: The authors made TCR beta cDNA libraries by 5'RACE template switching. This switching added a universal primer site and UMIs. The sequencing cohort of eight donors included seven HCMV-seropositive individuals and one seronegative individual. Sorting was restricted to alpha-beta TCR T cells by an anti-gamma-delta TCR antibody in several experiments.

This chain links TRBV10-3 with TRBJ2-7; TRBD1 agrees at 11 bases. Sequencing was performed on PBMCs from blood, taken on the day of vaccination. The source is a man aged 45-65 years who received an inactivated influenza vaccine. CDR3 DNA sequence: TGTGCCATCAGCTGGACAGGGGGCGAGAACGAGCAGTACTTC. Its translation: CAISWTGGENEQYF.